This T cell receptor beta chain is drawn from a study of cytomegalovirus exposure and HLA in healthy donors. Study-wide findings and caveats: Associated with cytomegalovirus, according to the listing, were some 180 TCR beta chains.

Points on this clone: The antigen remains unidentified.

The study ran its PCR with 60 Vbeta and 13 Jbeta primers. Using immunoSEQ multiplex PCR, the repertoire was profiled, and TCRdb retains in-frame clones only, with some absent. The sample has about 130,000 clones, approximately 83% seen once. With 4 bases removed from V and 4 bases from J, the gap between germline ends came to 16 bases. The CDR3 is 15 amino acids. Germline lookup yields CDR1 MGHRA and CDR2 YSYEKL. The chain recombines TRBV4-1 with TRBJ1-2, with unresolved D. The sequencing sample was made of PBMCs. The receptor comes from a woman aged 40-49 years in good health and CMV-seropositive. In nucleotides, the CDR3 is TGCGCCAGCAGCCCTTCGGGAACAGCAGCCTATGGCTACACCTTC. Translated, it gives CASSPSGTAAYGYTF.